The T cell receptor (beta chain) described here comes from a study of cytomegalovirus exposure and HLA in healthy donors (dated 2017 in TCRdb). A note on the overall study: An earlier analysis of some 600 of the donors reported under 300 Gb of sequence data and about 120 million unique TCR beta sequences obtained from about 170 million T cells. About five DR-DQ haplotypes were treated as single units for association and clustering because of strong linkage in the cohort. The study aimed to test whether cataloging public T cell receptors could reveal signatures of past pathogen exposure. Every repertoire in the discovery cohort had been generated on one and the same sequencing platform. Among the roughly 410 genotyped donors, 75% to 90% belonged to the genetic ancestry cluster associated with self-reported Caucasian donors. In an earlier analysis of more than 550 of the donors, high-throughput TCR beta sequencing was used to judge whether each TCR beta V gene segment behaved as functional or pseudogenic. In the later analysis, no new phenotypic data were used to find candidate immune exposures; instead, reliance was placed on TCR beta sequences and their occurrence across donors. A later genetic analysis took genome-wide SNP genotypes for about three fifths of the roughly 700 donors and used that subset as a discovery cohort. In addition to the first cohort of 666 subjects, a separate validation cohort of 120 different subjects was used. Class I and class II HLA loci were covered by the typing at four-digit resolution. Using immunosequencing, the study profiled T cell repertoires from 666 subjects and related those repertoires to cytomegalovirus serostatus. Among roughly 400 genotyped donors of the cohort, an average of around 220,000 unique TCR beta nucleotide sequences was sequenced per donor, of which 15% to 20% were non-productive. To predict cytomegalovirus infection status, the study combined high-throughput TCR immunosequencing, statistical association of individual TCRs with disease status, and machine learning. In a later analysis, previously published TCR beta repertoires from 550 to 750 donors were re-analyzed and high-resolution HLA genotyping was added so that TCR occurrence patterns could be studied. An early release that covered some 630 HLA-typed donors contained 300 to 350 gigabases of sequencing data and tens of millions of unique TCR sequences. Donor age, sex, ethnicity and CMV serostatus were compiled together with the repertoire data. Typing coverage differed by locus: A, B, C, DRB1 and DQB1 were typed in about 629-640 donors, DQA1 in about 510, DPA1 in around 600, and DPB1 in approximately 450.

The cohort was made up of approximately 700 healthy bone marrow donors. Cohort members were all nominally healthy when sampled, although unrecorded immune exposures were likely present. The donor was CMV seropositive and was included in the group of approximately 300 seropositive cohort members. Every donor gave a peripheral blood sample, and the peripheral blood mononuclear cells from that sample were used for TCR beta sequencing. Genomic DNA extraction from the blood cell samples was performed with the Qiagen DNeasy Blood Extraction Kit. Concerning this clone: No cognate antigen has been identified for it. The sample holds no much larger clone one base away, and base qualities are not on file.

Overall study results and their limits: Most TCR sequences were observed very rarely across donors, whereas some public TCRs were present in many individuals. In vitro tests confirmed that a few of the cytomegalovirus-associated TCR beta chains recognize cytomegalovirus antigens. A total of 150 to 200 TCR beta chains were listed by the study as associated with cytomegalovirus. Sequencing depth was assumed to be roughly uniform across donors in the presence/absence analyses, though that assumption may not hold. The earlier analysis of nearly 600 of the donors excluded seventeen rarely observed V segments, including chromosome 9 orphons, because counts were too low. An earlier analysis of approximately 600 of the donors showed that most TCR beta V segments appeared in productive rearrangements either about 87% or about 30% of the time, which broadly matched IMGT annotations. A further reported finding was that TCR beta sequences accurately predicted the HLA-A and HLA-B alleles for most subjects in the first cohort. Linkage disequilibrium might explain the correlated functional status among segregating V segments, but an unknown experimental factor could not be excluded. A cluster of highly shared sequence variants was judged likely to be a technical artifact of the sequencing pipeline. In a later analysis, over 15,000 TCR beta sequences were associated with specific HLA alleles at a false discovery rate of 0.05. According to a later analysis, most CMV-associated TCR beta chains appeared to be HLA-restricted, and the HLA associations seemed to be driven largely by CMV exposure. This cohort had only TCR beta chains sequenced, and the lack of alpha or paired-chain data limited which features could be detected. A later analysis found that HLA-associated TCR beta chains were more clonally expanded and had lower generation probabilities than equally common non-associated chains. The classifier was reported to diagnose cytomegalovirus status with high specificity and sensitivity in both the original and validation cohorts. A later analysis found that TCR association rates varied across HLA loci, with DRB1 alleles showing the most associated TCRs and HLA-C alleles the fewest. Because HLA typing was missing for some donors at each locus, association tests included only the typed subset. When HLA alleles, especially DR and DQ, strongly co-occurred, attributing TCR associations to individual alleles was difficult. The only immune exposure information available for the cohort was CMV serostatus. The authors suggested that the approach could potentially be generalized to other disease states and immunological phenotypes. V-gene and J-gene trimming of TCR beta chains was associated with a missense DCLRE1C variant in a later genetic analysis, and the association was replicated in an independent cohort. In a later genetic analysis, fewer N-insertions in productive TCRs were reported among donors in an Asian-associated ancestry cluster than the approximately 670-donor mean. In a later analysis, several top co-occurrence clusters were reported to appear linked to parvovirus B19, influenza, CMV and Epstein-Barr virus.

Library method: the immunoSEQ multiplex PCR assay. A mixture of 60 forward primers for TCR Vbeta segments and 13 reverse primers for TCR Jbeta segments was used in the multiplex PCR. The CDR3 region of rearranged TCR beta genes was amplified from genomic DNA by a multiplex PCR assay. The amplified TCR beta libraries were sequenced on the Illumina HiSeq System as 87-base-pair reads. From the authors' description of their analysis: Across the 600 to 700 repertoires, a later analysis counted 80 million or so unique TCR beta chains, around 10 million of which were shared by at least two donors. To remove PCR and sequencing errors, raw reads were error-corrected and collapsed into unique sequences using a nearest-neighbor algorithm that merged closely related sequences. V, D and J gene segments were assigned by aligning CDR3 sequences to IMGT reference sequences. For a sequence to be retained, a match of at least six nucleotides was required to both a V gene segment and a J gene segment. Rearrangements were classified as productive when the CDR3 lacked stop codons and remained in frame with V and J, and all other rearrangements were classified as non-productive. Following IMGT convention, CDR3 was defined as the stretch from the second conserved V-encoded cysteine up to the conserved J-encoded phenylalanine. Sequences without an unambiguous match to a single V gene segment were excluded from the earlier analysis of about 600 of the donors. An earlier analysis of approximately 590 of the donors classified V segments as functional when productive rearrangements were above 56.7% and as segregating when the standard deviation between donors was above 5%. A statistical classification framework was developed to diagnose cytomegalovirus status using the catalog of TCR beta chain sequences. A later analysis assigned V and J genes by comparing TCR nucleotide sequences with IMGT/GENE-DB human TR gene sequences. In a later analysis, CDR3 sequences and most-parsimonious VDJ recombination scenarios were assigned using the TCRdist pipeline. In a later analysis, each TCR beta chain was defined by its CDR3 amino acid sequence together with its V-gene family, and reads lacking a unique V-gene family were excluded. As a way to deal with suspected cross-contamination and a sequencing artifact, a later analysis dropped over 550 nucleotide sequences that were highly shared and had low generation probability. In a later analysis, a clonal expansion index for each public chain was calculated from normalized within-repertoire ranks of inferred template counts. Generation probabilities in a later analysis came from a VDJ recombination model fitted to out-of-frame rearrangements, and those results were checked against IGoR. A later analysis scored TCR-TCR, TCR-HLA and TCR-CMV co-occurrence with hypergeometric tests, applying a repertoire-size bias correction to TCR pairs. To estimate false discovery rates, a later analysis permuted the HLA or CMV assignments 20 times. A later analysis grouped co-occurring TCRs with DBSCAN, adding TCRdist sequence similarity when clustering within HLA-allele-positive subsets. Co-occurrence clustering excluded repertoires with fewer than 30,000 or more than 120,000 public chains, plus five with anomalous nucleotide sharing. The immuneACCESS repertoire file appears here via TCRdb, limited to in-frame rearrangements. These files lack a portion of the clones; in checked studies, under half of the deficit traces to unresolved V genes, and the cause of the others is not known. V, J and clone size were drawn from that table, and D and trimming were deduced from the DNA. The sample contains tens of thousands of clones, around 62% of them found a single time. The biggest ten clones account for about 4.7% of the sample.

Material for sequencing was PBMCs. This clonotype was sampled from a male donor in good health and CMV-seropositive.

The nucleotides read TGTGCCAGCAGTTCCGGGTTCAACACCGGGGAGCTGTTTTTT. Its product reads: CASSSGFNTGELFF. The chain is made from TRBV27 and TRBJ2-2; no D gene call is confident. Based on the germline V gene (reference sequence), the CDR1 and CDR2 sequences are MNHEY and SMNVEV. V is pared back by 4 bases and J by 2 bases, with 8 bases lying between the germline termini. Measured from the cysteine to the phenylalanine, the CDR3 is 14 residues long. CDR3 DNA only is kept here, 42 bases in frame from base 1.